These 17 T cell receptor beta chains were all obtained from the same sample, sequenced in a study of T-cell reconstitution after alpha-beta-depleted transplantation in children. Unique molecular identifiers were built into the TCRbeta library. TCRdb re-called the PCR reads through MiXCR, storing one row per CDR3 protein. The repertoire consists of 330,000 or so distinct CDR3 sequences, with around 9.1% occurring once and the leading ten covering 7.5%. Sequenced here: PBMCs, sampled before TCRalphabeta/CD19-depleted stem cell transplant. These receptor sequences come from a boy under two years old with acute myeloid leukemia, due to receive a stem cell transplant.

This clonotype was seen ten or more times. The chain recombines TRBV10-3 with TRBJ1-1; D possibly corresponds to TRBD1 (6 bases). V lost 2 bases, J lost 1 base, and 14 bases lay in between. CDR3 length equals 16 residues. Germline V gives CDR1 ENHRY, CDR2 SYGVKD. CDR3 region: CAISEGRGGQNTEAFF. CDR3 nucleotides: TGTGCCATCAGTGAGGGGAGGGGGGGCCAGAACACTGAAGCTTTCTTT.

This clonotype was recorded a few times. The chain couples TRBV5-1 to TRBJ2-1, with 10 bases matching TRBD1. The CDR3 is 14 residues long. V dropped 0 bases and J dropped 7; count of bases not matched to a gene: 1. The V gene's germline CDR1 is SGHRS and CDR2 YFSETQ. CDR3 residues: CASSLGQGANEQFF. The CDR3 DNA is TGCGCCAGCAGCTTGGGACAGGGGGCGAATGAGCAGTTCTTC.

This clonotype has at least ten counts. The chain is built from TRBV4-2 and TRBJ2-2, with 8 bases matching TRBD1. This CDR3 contains 17 residues. The germline V gene has CDR1 LGHNA and CDR2 YNFKEQ. V was clipped by 0 bases and J by 6 bases; unmatched bases: 9. The CDR3 DNA sequence: TGTGCCAGCAGCCAAGATGTCAACAGGGGGGAAGCCGGGGAGCTGTTTTTT. Amino acids: CASSQDVNRGEAGELFF.

This clonotype was detected only once. This could be a read error, since a much larger clone is one nucleotide away. The V call is TRBV25-1, the J call TRBJ2-7; unclear D gene. CDR1 is MGHDK, CDR2 SYGVNS, per germline. V lost 6 bases and J lost 3, with 12 bases in between. This CDR3 has 13 amino acids. The CDR3 bases are TGTGCCAGCAGGGTTCCGGCCCACTACGAGCAGTACTTC. This sequence encodes CASRVPAHYEQYF.

In this sample, this clonotype turned up many times. The V gene is TRBV5-5, the J gene TRBJ2-7; D gene unclear. There are 12 residues in the CDR3. Trimming took off 1 base at V and 4 bases at J, with 6 bases between the two ends. Per germline, CDR1 SGHKS and CDR2 YYEKEE (reference sequence). CDR3 region: CASSLPAYEQYF. As DNA, the CDR3 is TGTGCCAGCAGCTTGCCAGCTTACGAGCAGTACTTC.

V usage is TRBV2 and J usage is TRBJ2-5; TRBD2 might be the D (5 bases). The CDR3 extends over 14 amino acids. Germline assignment: CDR1 SNHLY and CDR2 FYNNEI. Trimming pared 6 bases from V and 2 bases from J, leaving 13 bases between. The CDR3 loop is CASRDQRLQETQYF. In nucleotides, the CDR3 is TGTGCCAGCAGAGACCAGCGGTTACAAGAGACCCAGTACTTC.

This clonotype was seen a few times. The V gene is TRBV12-3 or TRBV12-4, the J gene TRBJ2-1; 8 positions match TRBD2. V shed 5 bases, J shed 9 bases, and the junction held 9 bases outside the gene matches. The CDR3 totals 14 residues. The CDR3 protein is CASSPGGVEGEQFF. The CDR3 region has the DNA TGTGCCAGCAGTCCCGGGGGGGTCGAGGGTGAGCAGTTCTTC.

This clonotype was seen a few times. The chain is built from TRBV2 and TRBJ1-5; 8 nucleotides line up with TRBD1. The germline V gene encodes CDR1 SNHLY and CDR2 FYNNEI. J gave up 4 bases and V 2 bases, and 7 bases lay outside the gene matches. CDR3 length: 16 amino acids. The CDR3 reads CASSELGRGQNQPQHF. The CDR3 nucleotides are TGTGCCAGCAGTGAATTGGGCAGGGGGCAAAATCAGCCCCAGCATTTT.

This clonotype was counted at least ten times. V and J are TRBV7-3 and TRBJ2-4; a possible D gene is TRBD2 (6 bases). CDR1 and CDR2 from the germline V gene are SGHTA and FQGTGA. V dropped 3 bases and J dropped 4 bases, with 22 bases sitting between them. The CDR3 is 18 amino acids. The CDR3 spells CASSFTPSPGVKKNIQYF. CDR3 coding DNA: TGTGCCAGCAGCTTTACCCCCTCACCGGGGGTGAAAAAAAACATTCAGTACTTC.

This clonotype was seen a few times. V usage is TRBV18 and J usage is TRBJ1-3; no clear D gene. The CDR3 consists of 15 residues. Germline V CDR1 and CDR2: KGHSH, LQKENI. V shed 2 bases and J shed 0 bases, with 8 bases lying between them. The CDR3, as DNA: TGTGCCAGCTCACCAATTCAGAGCTCTGGAAACACCATATATTTT. It specifies CASSPIQSSGNTIYF. Full variable domain (rest looked up from reference TRBV18 and TRBJ1-3): NAGVMQNPRHLVRRRGQEARLRCSPMKGHSHVYWYRQLPEEGLKFMVYLQKENIIDESGMPKERFSAEFPKEGPSILRIQQVVRGDSAAYFCASSPIQSSGNTIYFGEGSWLTVV.

This clonotype appeared many times. This chain joins TRBV11-2 and TRBJ2-1; 14 bases are shared with TRBD2. V shed 4 bases, J shed 6 bases, and the junction held 5 bases outside the gene matches. CDR1 is SGHAT and CDR2 is FQNNGV in the germline V gene. The CDR3 runs 16 residues. CDR3 DNA sequence: TGTGCCAGCAGCTCGAAGACTAGCGGGAGGGGCAATGAGCAGTTCTTC. It is translated as CASSSKTSGRGNEQFF.

This clonotype has at least ten counts. The chain combines TRBV7-3 with TRBJ2-3; D may correspond to TRBD1 or TRBD2 (5 bases each). The CDR3 is made up of 13 amino acids. Germline V gives CDR1 SGHTA, CDR2 FQGTGA. Trimming pared 4 bases from V and 6 bases from J, leaving 11 bases between. The DNA of the CDR3 is TGTGCCAGCAGCTCGTCCGGGGCGGATACGCAGTATTTT. This encodes CASSSSGADTQYF.

To note about this clonotype: A read error may explain this, as a much larger clone is one base away. This chain connects TRBV28 to TRBJ2-7; a weak D match, TRBD2 (5 bases). This CDR3 contains 14 residues. Trimming removed 3 bases at V and 6 bases at J, with 15 bases between. The germline gives CDR1 MDHEN, CDR2 SYDVKM. CDR3 in DNA: TGTGCCAGCAGTTTTGGGCTAGTGGGAGCCGAGCAGTACTTC. Translation gives CASSFGLVGAEQYF.

The table lists this clonotype with many counts. CDR3 in DNA: TGTGCCAGCAGCCAAGAAGGAAGAACAGGCGGGAGAGTAACAGATACGCAGTATTTT. It translates to CASSQEGRTGGRVTDTQYF. This chain connects TRBV4-2 to TRBJ2-3, with 7 bases lining up with TRBD2. The CDR3 is made up of 19 amino acids. V shed 0 bases, J shed 3 bases, and the junction held 15 bases outside the gene matches. Germline V gene sequence: CDR1 LGHNA, CDR2 YNFKEQ.

Details on this clonotype: A read error is possible here, since a much larger clone lies one base away. The chain joins TRBV20-1 to TRBJ2-1; D gene uncertain. The CDR3 covers 15 residues. CDR1 and CDR2 from the germline V gene are DFQATT and SNEGSKA (reference sequence). The V end lost 3 bases, the J end lost 6 bases, and 18 bases lay between the germline ends. The CDR3: CSASRKLAQGNEQFF. The CDR3 DNA follows: TGCAGTGCTAGCCGGAAGCTGGCCCAAGGCAATGAGCAGTTCTTC.

The rearrangement joins TRBV28 to TRBJ2-7; D could derive from TRBD1 or TRBD2 (6 bases each). The length of the CDR3 is 16 residues. V gave up 5 bases and J gave up 1 base, with 18 bases separating them. Germline V gene data show CDR1 as MDHEN and CDR2 as SYDVKM. In DNA, the CDR3 is TGTGCCAGCAGTGATACAGAGGGGGGTGGTTCCTACGAGCAGTACTTC. Amino acid sequence: CASSDTEGGGSYEQYF.

The J gene is TRBJ2-5, the V gene TRBV28, with TRBD2 as a possible D gene (6 bases). The germline gives CDR1 MDHEN, CDR2 SYDVKM. The CDR3 spans 15 residues. The V end lost 5 bases, the J end lost 7 bases, and 20 bases lay between the germline ends. The DNA for the CDR3 is TGTGCCAGCAGTCCTACGGGGGACCTCGTAGGGACCCAGTACTTC. It encodes CASSPTGDLVGTQYF.